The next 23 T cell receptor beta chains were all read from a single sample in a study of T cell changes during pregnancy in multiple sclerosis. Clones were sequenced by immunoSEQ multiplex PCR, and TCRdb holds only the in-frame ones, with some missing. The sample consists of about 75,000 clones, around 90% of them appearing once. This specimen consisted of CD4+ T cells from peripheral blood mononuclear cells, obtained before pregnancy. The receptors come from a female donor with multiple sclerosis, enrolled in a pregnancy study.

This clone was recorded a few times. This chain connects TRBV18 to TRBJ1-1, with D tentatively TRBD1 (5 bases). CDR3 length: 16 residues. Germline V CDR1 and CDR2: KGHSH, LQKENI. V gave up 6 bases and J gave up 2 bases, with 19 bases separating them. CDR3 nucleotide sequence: TGTGCCAGCTCCCAAGACAGAGTCTTCTCCAACACTGAAGCTTTCTTT. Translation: CASSQDRVFSNTEAFF.

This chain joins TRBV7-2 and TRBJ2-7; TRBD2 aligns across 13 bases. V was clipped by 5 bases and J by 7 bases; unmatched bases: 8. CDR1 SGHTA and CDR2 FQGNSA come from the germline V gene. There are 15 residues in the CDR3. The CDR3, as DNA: TGTGCCAGCAGCGGAGGACTAGCGGGAGTGGGGGAGCAGTACTTC. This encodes CASSGGLAGVGEQYF.

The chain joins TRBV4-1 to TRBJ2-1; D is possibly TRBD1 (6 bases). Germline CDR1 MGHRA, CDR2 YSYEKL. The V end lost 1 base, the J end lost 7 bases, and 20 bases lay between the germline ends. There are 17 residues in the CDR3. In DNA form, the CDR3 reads TGCGCCAGCAGCCAAGCCCCCGACAGGTCGAGTAGGAATGAGCAGTTCTTC. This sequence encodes CASSQAPDRSSRNEQFF.

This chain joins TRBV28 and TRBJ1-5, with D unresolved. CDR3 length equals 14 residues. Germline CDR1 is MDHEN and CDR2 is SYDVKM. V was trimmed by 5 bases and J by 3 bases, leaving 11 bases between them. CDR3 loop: CASSKDIPNQPQHF. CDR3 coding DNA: TGTGCCAGCAGTAAAGACATTCCCAATCAGCCCCAGCATTTT. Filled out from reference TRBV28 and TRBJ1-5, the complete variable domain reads DVKVTQSSRYLVKRTGEKVFLECVQDMDHENMFWYRQDPGLGLRLIYFSYDVKMKEKGDIPEGYSVSREKKERFSLILESASTNQTSMYLCASSKDIPNQPQHFGDGTRLSIL.

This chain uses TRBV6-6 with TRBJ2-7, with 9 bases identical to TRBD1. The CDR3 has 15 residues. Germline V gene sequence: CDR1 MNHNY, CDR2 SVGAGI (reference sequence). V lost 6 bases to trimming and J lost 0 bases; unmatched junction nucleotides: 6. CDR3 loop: CASRTGTGPSYEQYF. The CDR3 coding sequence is TGTGCCAGCAGAACCGGGACAGGGCCCTCCTACGAGCAGTACTTC.

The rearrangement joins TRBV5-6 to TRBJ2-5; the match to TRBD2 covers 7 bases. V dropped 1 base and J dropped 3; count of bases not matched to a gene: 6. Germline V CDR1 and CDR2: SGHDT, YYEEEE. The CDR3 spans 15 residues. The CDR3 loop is CASSLRVGGKETQYF. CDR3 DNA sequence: TGTGCCAGCAGCTTGCGTGTGGGGGGGAAAGAGACCCAGTACTTC.

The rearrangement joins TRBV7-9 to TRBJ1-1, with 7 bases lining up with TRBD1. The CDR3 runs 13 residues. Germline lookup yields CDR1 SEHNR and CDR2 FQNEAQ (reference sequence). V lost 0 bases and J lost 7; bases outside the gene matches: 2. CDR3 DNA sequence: TGTGCCAGCAGCTTAGCGGGGACAGTTGAAGCTTTCTTT. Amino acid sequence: CASSLAGTVEAFF. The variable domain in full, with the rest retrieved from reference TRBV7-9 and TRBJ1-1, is DTGVSQNPRHKITKRGQNVTFRCDPISEHNRLYWYRQTLGQGPEFLTYFQNEAQLEKSRLLSDRFSAERPKGSFSTLEIQRTEQGDSAMYLCASSLAGTVEAFFGQGTRLTVV.

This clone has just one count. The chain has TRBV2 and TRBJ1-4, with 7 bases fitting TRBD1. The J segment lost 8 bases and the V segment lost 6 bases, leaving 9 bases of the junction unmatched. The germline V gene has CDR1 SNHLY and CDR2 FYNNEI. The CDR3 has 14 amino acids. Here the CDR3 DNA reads TGTGCCAGCAGGGTCGACAGGGTGGAGGAAAAACTGTTTTTT. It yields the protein CASRVDRVEEKLFF.

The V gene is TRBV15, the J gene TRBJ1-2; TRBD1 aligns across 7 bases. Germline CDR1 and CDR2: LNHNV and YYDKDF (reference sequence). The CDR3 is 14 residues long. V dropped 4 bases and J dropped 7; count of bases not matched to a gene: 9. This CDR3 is CATSKGQVVLGYTF. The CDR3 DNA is TGTGCCACCAGCAAAGGACAGGTCGTCCTTGGCTACACCTTC.

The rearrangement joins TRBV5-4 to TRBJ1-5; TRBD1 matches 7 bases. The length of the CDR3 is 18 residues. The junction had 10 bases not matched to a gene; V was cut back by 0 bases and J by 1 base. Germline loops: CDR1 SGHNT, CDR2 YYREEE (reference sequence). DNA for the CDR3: TGTGCCAGCAGCTTGGGTCTGACAGGGTCATTCAGCAATCAGCCCCAGCATTTT. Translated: CASSLGLTGSFSNQPQHF.

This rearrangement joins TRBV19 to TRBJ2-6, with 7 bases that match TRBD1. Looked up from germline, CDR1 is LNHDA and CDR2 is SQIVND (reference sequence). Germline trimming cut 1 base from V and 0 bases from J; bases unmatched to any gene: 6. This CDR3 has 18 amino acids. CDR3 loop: CASSIVKGAPSGANVLTF. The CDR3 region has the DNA TGTGCCAGTAGTATAGTAAAGGGGGCCCCCTCTGGGGCCAACGTCCTGACTTTC.

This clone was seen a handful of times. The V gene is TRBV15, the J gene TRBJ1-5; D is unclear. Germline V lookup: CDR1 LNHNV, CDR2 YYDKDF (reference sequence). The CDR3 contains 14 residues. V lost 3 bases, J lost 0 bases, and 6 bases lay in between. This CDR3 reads CATSRQYSNQPQHF. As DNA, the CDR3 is TGTGCCACCAGCAGGCAGTATAGCAATCAGCCCCAGCATTTT. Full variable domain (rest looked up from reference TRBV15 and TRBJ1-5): DAMVIQNPRYQVTQFGKPVTLSCSQTLNHNVMYWYQQKSSQAPKLLFHYYDKDFNNEADTPDNFQSRRPNTSFCFLDIRSPGLGDTAMYLCATSRQYSNQPQHFGDGTRLSIL.

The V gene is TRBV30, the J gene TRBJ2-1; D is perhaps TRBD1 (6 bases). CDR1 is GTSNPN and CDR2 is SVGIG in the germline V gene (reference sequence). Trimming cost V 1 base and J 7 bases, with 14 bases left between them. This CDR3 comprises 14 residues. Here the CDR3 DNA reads TGTGCCTGGAGTGACAACAGGGTAGTAAATGAGCAGTTCTTC. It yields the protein CAWSDNRVVNEQFF.

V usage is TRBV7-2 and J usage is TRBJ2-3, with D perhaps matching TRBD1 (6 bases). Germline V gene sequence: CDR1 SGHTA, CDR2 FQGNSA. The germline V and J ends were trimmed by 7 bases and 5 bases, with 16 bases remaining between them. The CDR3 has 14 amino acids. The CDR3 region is CASTPLGGRDTQYF. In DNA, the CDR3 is TGTGCCAGCACCCCGCTAGGGGGTCGAGATACGCAGTATTTT.

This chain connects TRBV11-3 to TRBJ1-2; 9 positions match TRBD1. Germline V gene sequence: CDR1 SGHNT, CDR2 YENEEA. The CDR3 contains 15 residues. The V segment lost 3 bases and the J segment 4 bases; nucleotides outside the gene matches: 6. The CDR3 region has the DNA TGTGCCAGCAGCTTGGGACAGGGCGCCTCCTATGGCTACACCTTC. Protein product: CASSLGQGASYGYTF.

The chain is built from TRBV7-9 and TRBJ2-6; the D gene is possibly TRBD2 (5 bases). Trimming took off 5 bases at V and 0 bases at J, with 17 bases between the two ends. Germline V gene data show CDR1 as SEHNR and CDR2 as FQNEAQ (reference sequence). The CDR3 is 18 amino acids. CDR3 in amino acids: CASSVSLGGGSGANVLTF. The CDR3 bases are TGTGCCAGCAGCGTCTCTTTAGGAGGCGGCTCTGGGGCCAACGTCCTGACTTTC.

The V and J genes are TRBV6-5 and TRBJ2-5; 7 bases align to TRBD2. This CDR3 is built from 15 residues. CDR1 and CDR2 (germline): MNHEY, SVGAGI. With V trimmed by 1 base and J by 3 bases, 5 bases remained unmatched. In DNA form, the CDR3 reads TGTGCCAGCAGTTACTGGGAGGGCGGGAAAGAGACCCAGTACTTC. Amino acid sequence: CASSYWEGGKETQYF.

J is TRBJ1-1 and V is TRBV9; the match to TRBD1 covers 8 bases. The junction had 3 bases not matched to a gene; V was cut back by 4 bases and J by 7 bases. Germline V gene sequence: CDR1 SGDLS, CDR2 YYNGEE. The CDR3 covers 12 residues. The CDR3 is CASSSDRGEAFF. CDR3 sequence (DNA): TGTGCCAGCAGCTCAGACAGGGGTGAAGCTTTCTTT.

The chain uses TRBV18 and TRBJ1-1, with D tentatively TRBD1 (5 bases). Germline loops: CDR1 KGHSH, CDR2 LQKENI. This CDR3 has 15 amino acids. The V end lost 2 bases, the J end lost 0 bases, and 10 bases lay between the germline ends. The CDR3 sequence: CASSPVRGVNTEAFF. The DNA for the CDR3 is TGTGCCAGCTCACCAGTTAGGGGCGTGAACACTGAAGCTTTCTTT.

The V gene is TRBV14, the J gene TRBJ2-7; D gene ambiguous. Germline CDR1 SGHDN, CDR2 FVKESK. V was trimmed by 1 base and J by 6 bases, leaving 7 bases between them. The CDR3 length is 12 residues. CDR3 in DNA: TGTGCCAGCAGCCAAGGGCCCAGCGAGCAGTACTTC. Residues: CASSQGPSEQYF.

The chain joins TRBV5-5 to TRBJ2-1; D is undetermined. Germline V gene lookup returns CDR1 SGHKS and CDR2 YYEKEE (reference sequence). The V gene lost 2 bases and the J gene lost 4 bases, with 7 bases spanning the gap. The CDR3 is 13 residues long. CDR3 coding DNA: TGTGCCAGCAGCTTTCAGGATTACAATGAGCAGTTCTTC. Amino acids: CASSFQDYNEQFF.

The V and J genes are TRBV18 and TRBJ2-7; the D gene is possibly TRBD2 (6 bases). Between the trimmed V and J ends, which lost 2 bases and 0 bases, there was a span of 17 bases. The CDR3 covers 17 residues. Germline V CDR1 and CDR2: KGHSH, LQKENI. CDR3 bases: TGTGCCAGCTCACCATTCTCAGGCGGGGCTTCCTCCTACGAGCAGTACTTC. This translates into CASSPFSGGASSYEQYF.

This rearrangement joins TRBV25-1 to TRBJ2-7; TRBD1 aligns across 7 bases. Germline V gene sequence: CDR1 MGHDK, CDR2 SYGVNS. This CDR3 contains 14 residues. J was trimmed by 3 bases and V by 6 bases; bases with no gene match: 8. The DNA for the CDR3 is TGTGCCAGCAGCGAGACAGGGTTGAGCTACGAGCAGTACTTC. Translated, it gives CASSETGLSYEQYF.